Below are 11 T cell receptor beta chains sequenced from a single sample in a study of T cells in narcolepsy. Assay: immunoSEQ multiplex PCR; the TCRdb copy retains only in-frame clones and omits some. This table holds 27,000 or so clones, 86% found once. The material sequenced was CD45RA- memory CD4+ T cells from PBMCs. These receptors were obtained from a human donor with narcolepsy.

The chain is built from TRBV7-2 and TRBJ2-1, with D perhaps TRBD2 (7 bases). Per the germline V gene, CDR1 is SGHTA and CDR2 is FQGNSA. V lost 3 bases and J lost 2, with 11 bases in between. The CDR3 contains 15 residues. CDR3 coding DNA: TGTGCCAGCAGCTTGGCGGGGGCCACCTACAATGAGCAGTTCTTC. It codes for CASSLAGATYNEQFF.

J is TRBJ2-1 and V is TRBV12-5, with D maybe TRBD1 (6 bases). This CDR3 contains 14 residues. CDR1 and CDR2 from the germline V gene are LGHNT and FRNRAP. V was shortened by 5 bases and J by 12 bases, with 20 bases between the two germline ends. The CDR3 DNA sequence: TGTGCTAGTGGTCCAGGGGAAGGGCTGGCGGGGCAGTTCTTC. Translating gives CASGPGEGLAGQFF.

The rearrangement links TRBV28 to TRBJ1-6; TRBD1 agrees at 8 bases. The CDR3 runs to 16 residues. The V gene's germline CDR1 is MDHEN and CDR2 SYDVKM. Trimming at V came to 5 bases and at J to 4 bases, leaving 7 bases not matched to a gene. The CDR3, as DNA: TGTGCCAGCAGTCCCGGACAGGGTCCATATAATTCACCCCTCCACTTT. Translated: CASSPGQGPYNSPLHF.

This chain links TRBV7-6 with TRBJ1-3; D call uncertain. The CDR3 spans 14 residues. Between the trimmed V and J ends, which lost 6 bases and 3 bases, there was a span of 12 bases. Germline V gene data show CDR1 as SGHVS and CDR2 as FNYEAQ. The CDR3 loop is CASSPSTYGNTIYF. DNA for the CDR3: TGTGCCAGCAGTCCCTCTACGTATGGAAACACCATATATTTT.

V and J are TRBV6-6 and TRBJ2-7; 10 positions match TRBD2. This CDR3 has 15 residues. The germline gives CDR1 MNHNY, CDR2 SVGAGI (reference sequence). The V and J ends lost 2 bases and 3 bases, in that order; junction bases with no gene match: 4. CDR3 in DNA: TGTGCCAGCAGTTACGGTCTAGCGGGGGACTACGAGCAGTACGTC. Amino acids: CASSYGLAGDYEQYV.

The J gene is TRBJ2-2, the V gene TRBV7-6; D is undetermined. The CDR3 covers 14 residues. Germline lookup yields CDR1 SGHVS and CDR2 FNYEAQ. Trimming left V 2 bases short and J 5 bases short, with 9 bases between. CDR3 coding DNA: TGTGCCAGCAGCTTATTCAGTCGGACCGGGGAGCTGTTTTTT. Translation: CASSLFSRTGELFF.

The V call is TRBV11-3, the J call TRBJ1-6; no definite D call. CDR3 size: 13 residues. V was pared by 5 bases and J by 10 bases, with 12 bases between. From germline, CDR1 is SGHNT and CDR2 YENEEA. Written as DNA, the CDR3 is TGTGCCAGCAGCAAGGACCTCCTCTCACCCCTCCACTTT. It translates to CASSKDLLSPLHF.

The chain couples TRBV19 to TRBJ2-5; 8 bases are shared with TRBD2. Germline CDR1 is LNHDA and CDR2 is SQIVND (reference sequence). J was trimmed by 0 bases and V by 5 bases; bases with no gene match: 5. This CDR3 is 15 amino acids long. CDR3 in DNA: TGTGCCAGTAGTGGGGGCGGGGGGAACCAAGAGACCCAGTACTTC. This sequence encodes CASSGGGGNQETQYF.

This clone has just one count. This chain links TRBV10-3 with TRBJ2-2, with D possibly matching TRBD1 (5 bases). CDR3 length: 14 residues. Germline V lookup: CDR1 ENHRY, CDR2 SYGVKD. V was pared by 2 bases and J by 5 bases, with 9 bases between. This chain's CDR3 is CAISEGARTGELFF. For the CDR3, the DNA is TGTGCCATCAGTGAGGGGGCAAGGACCGGGGAGCTGTTTTTT.

This clone came up once. The chain links TRBV29-1 to TRBJ2-1; 9 nucleotides agree with TRBD2. J was trimmed by 6 bases and V by 4 bases; bases with no gene match: 7. Germline-derived CDR1 and CDR2 are SQVTM and ANQGSEA. The CDR3 loop spans 14 amino acids. CDR3 protein: CSVVGGGEFNEQFF. CDR3 nucleotide sequence: TGCAGCGTTGTGGGCGGGGGGGAGTTCAATGAGCAGTTCTTC.

In regard to this clone: The sample holds other DNA sequences that translate to the same CDR3. The genes are TRBV7-9 and TRBJ1-1; 7 positions match TRBD1. Germline trimming cut 1 base from V and 8 bases from J; bases unmatched to any gene: 7. This CDR3 spans 14 amino acids. From germline, CDR1 is SEHNR and CDR2 FQNEAQ (reference sequence). In DNA form, the CDR3 reads TGTGCCAGCAGCTTAGATGTAAGGGGGCTGGAAGCTTTCTTT. It specifies CASSLDVRGLEAFF.